This TCR beta chain is drawn from a study of blood T cells in healthy people across ages. The authors ran a second PCR of roughly 6 to 12 cycles using a sample-barcoded 5' primer and a J-beta primer mix. TCRdb redid the calling of the 5' RACE reads with MiXCR, one entry per CDR3 protein. The sample includes roughly 930,000 distinct CDR3 sequences, approximately 49% of them seen just once. The sample taken for sequencing was blood. This receptor was obtained from a man aged 25-45 years in good health.

The CDR3 DNA reads as TGCAGTGCTGAGAGGGACAGGACAGATACGCAGTATTTT. It yields the protein CSAERDRTDTQYF. The V gene is TRBV20-1, the J gene TRBJ2-3, with 8 bases fitting TRBD1. The germline V gene has CDR1 DFQATT and CDR2 SNEGSKA (reference sequence). V shed 5 bases, J shed 3 bases, and the junction held 4 bases outside the gene matches. The CDR3 spans 13 residues.